This entry describes one T cell receptor (beta chain). This specimen belongs to a study of blood T cell repertoires in COVID-19. Authors' methods: How many nucleated cells were present was estimated from reference gene primer amplification. Generated by immunoSEQ multiplex PCR, the TCRdb table keeps only in-frame clones and is missing some. V, J and clone size reflect that table, while D and trimming were determined from the DNA. There are 61,000 or so clones in the sample; approximately 80% occur only once, and about 5.5% lies in the top ten. Trimming cost V 0 bases and J 2 bases, with 7 bases left between them. CDR3 length equals 14 residues. The germline V gene has CDR1 LNHDA and CDR2 SQIVND (reference sequence).

Sequenced sample: peripheral blood. This chain links TRBV19 with TRBJ1-2; no reliable D call. The clonotype comes from a woman in her seventies with acute or convalescent COVID-19. As DNA, the CDR3 is TGTGCCAGTAGTATAGAATCCGGGAACTATGGCTACACCTTC. Translating gives CASSIESGNYGYTF. Variable domain in full (rest from reference TRBV19 and TRBJ1-2): DGGITQSPKYLFRKEGQNVTLSCEQNLNHDAMYWYRQDPGQGLRLIYYSQIVNDFQKGDIAEGYSVSREKKESFPLTVTSAQKNPTAFYLCASSIESGNYGYTFGSGTRLTVV.